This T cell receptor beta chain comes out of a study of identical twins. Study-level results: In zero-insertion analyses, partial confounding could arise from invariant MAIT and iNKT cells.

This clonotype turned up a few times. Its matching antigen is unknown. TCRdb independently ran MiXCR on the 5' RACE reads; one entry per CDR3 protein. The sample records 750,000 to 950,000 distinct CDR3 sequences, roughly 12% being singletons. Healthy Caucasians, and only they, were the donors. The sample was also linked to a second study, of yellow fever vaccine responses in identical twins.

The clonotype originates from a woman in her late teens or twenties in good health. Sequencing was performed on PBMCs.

This CDR3 is CATSDLSGQSSYNEQFF. The CDR3 nucleotides are TGTGCCACCAGTGATTTGTCCGGACAGAGCTCCTACAATGAGCAGTTCTTC. The chain recombines TRBV24-1 with TRBJ2-1; TRBD1 might be the D (6 bases). Germline V gene data show CDR1 as KGHDR and CDR2 as SFDVKD. Trimming removed 0 bases from V and 0 bases from J, with 11 bases in between. The CDR3 runs to 17 residues.